A single sample gave rise to the 18 T cell receptor beta chains below, sequenced in a study of blood T cell repertoires in COVID-19. Only in-frame clones appear in the TCRdb table, and some are missing; sequencing was by immunoSEQ multiplex PCR. The table has more than 300,000 clones, about nine tenths seen once. Sequencing input: PBMCs or T cells enriched from blood (not recorded which). Every receptor here comes from a woman aged 18-29 years who had recovered from COVID-19.

The chain joins TRBV5-1 to TRBJ1-4; the match to TRBD1 covers 8 bases. This CDR3 has 15 amino acids. Trimming removed 4 bases from V and 7 bases from J; junction bases left unmatched: 9. The germline V gene has CDR1 SGHRS and CDR2 YFSETQ. This chain's CDR3 is CASSTVTGAGEKLFF. In nucleotides, the CDR3 is TGCGCCAGCAGCACAGTGACAGGGGCAGGTGAAAAACTGTTTTTT.

The V and J genes are TRBV5-1 and TRBJ1-2; D possibly corresponds to TRBD1 (6 bases). CDR3 length equals 13 residues. CDR1 is SGHRS, CDR2 YFSETQ, per germline. The V gene lost 0 bases and the J gene lost 7 bases, with 10 bases spanning the gap. CDR3 nucleotides: TGCGCCAGCAGCTTGGGGACAGAAGTTGGCTACACCTTC. The encoded protein is CASSLGTEVGYTF.

This rearrangement joins TRBV7-3 to TRBJ2-2; 11 positions match TRBD2. Per the germline V gene, CDR1 is SGHTA and CDR2 is FQGTGA. Germline trimming cut 10 bases from V and 1 base from J; bases unmatched to any gene: 11. The CDR3 extends over 17 amino acids. The CDR3 region has the DNA TGTGCCACCCCCTTGTTCACTAGCGGGGGGAACACCGGGGAGCTGTTTTTT. It is translated as CATPLFTSGGNTGELFF.

This clone has more than one count but fewer than ten. The V and J genes are TRBV10-3 and TRBJ2-5, with 9 bases fitting TRBD2. CDR1 and CDR2 (germline): ENHRY, SYGVKD. Losses at the gene ends were 5 bases for V and 4 bases for J; bases not matched to a gene: 8. This CDR3 is 15 amino acids long. The CDR3 spells CAISRGLAWSETQYF. Here the CDR3 DNA reads TGTGCCATCAGTCGAGGACTAGCGTGGTCAGAGACCCAGTACTTC.

The V gene is TRBV5-1, the J gene TRBJ1-2; weak D call: TRBD1 (5 bases). CDR3 length: 15 residues. V shed 2 bases and J shed 6 bases, with 17 bases lying between them. Germline assignment: CDR1 SGHRS and CDR2 YFSETQ. CDR3 in amino acids: CASSLTGGWRDGYTF. The CDR3, as DNA: TGCGCCAGCAGCTTAACAGGAGGGTGGCGGGATGGCTACACCTTC.

The chain joins TRBV15 to TRBJ1-6; TRBD1 matches 12 bases. The V gene's germline CDR1 is LNHNV and CDR2 YYDKDF (reference sequence). The CDR3 length is 16 residues. V shed 1 base and J 8 bases; nucleotides not matched to a gene: 3. CDR3 amino acids: CATSRGGQGADSPLHF. CDR3 DNA: TGTGCCACCAGCAGAGGGGGACAGGGGGCTGATTCACCCCTCCACTTT.

The V and J genes are TRBV27 and TRBJ1-1; possible D gene TRBD1, 6 bases. The CDR3 covers 14 residues. V was cut by 7 bases and J by 1 base, with 13 bases left in between. CDR1 is MNHEY, CDR2 SMNVEV, per germline (reference sequence). Written as DNA, the CDR3 is TGTGCCAGCAACCTCGGACAGTCGAACACTGAAGCTTTCTTT. It is translated as CASNLGQSNTEAFF.

This clone showed up just a few times. The rearrangement links TRBV18 to TRBJ1-2, with TRBD1 identical over 9 bases. The CDR3 spans 15 residues. The V gene end was trimmed by 3 bases and the J gene end by 10 bases; junction bases not matched to a gene: 12. Germline-derived CDR1 and CDR2 are KGHSH and LQKENI. The DNA of the CDR3 is TGTGCCAGCTCACCTTTACCGGGACAGGGAAATTACTACACCTTC. Its protein is CASSPLPGQGNYYTF. Variable domain in full (rest from reference TRBV18 and TRBJ1-2): NAGVMQNPRHLVRRRGQEARLRCSPMKGHSHVYWYRQLPEEGLKFMVYLQKENIIDESGMPKERFSAEFPKEGPSILRIQQVVRGDSAAYFCASSPLPGQGNYYTFGSGTRLTVV.

The chain carries TRBV2 and TRBJ2-6; the D gene is possibly TRBD2 (5 bases). V lost 10 bases, J lost 0 bases, and 16 bases lay in between. The germline V gene encodes CDR1 SNHLY and CDR2 FYNNEI. The CDR3 consists of 16 residues. Here the CDR3 DNA reads TGTGCCATACAGCCATTTGGGAGCTCTGGGGCCAACGTCCTGACTTTC. Its translation is CAIQPFGSSGANVLTF.

This sequence joins TRBV28 and TRBJ1-2; TRBD1 agrees at 8 bases. Germline loops: CDR1 MDHEN, CDR2 SYDVKM. Trimming took 3 bases from V and 0 from J; bases not matched to a gene: 3. The CDR3 extends over 15 amino acids. The CDR3 DNA sequence: TGTGCCAGCAGTTTGGCGGACAGGGCTAACTATGGCTACACCTTC. Its protein is CASSLADRANYGYTF.

V gene TRBV6-5 combines with J gene TRBJ1-2; a possible D gene is TRBD1 (5 bases). Trimming left V 11 bases short and J 4 bases short, with 20 bases between. The CDR3 sequence is 14 residues long. Germline-derived CDR1 and CDR2 are MNHEY and SVGAGI. The CDR3 DNA reads as TGTGCCCGCCGGACGGGGGGTAGGGGCTATGGCTACACCTTC. Translated, it gives CARRTGGRGYGYTF.

The chain carries TRBV5-8 and TRBJ1-2; tentatively, D is TRBD1 (5 bases). Germline CDR1 and CDR2: SGHTS and YDEGEE. V was shortened by 1 base and J by 8 bases, with 15 bases between the two germline ends. This CDR3 comprises 14 residues. CDR3 sequence (DNA): TGTGCCAGCAGCTTGCATCTGGGAGGGACCGGCTACACCTTC. Encoded protein: CASSLHLGGTGYTF. Complete variable domain (other parts from reference TRBV5-8 and TRBJ1-2): EAGVTQSPTHLIKTRGQQATLRCSPISGHTSVYWYQQALGLGLQFLLWYDEGEERNRGNFPPRFSGRQFPNYSSELNVNALELEDSALYLCASSLHLGGTGYTFGSGTRLTVV.

V usage is TRBV5-6 and J usage is TRBJ1-6, with D possibly matching TRBD1 (6 bases). This CDR3 comprises 14 residues. Trimming took 4 bases from V and 7 from J, leaving 12 bases between them. Per germline, CDR1 SGHDT and CDR2 YYEEEE. CDR3 nucleotides: TGTGCCAGCAGCCCAGGACAGATAAATTCACCCCTCCACTTT. Protein sequence: CASSPGQINSPLHF.

The rearrangement links TRBV28 to TRBJ2-3, with 13 bases identical to TRBD2. The junction had 12 bases not matched to a gene; V was cut back by 2 bases and J by 4 bases. The CDR3 covers 19 residues. Per germline, CDR1 MDHEN and CDR2 SYDVKM. This CDR3 reads CASSLGARTSGSWADTQYF. CDR3 DNA: TGTGCCAGCAGTTTAGGGGCCAGGACTAGCGGGAGTTGGGCAGATACGCAGTATTTT.

V usage is TRBV12-3 or TRBV12-4 and J usage is TRBJ2-4; TRBD2 is a possible D gene (6 bases). This CDR3 is built from 12 residues. V was clipped by 3 bases and J by 6 bases, with 6 bases between them. The CDR3 sequence: CASSFGRNIQYF. The CDR3, as DNA: TGTGCCAGCAGTTTCGGGAGAAACATTCAGTACTTC.

This sequence joins TRBV21-1 and TRBJ1-5. TRBV21-1 is tagged as a pseudogene. The CDR3 has 17 amino acids. CDR3 loop: CASTHLLREKLNQPQHF. Here the CDR3 DNA reads TGTGCCAGCACCCATTTGTTGAGGGAAAAACTAAATCAGCCCCAGCATTTT.

The CDR3 is CATSRDKSRASYEQYF. For the CDR3, the DNA is TGTGCCACCAGCAGAGATAAGTCTCGCGCCTCCTACGAGCAGTACTTC. The rearrangement uses TRBV15 and TRBJ2-7; D gene ambiguous. In germline, CDR1 is LNHNV, CDR2 YYDKDF (reference sequence). This CDR3 is 16 amino acids long. V lost 0 bases, J lost 0 bases, and 12 bases lay in between.

The rearrangement joins TRBV13 to TRBJ1-3; D may be TRBD1 (5 bases). The CDR3 contains 14 residues. Trimming took off 7 bases at V and 0 bases at J, with 10 bases between the two ends. CDR1 is PRHDT and CDR2 is FYEKMQ in the germline V gene (reference sequence). The CDR3 bases are TGTGCCAGCAAAAAGGGGTACTCTGGAAACACCATATATTTT. It yields the protein CASKKGYSGNTIYF.